The 25 T cell receptor beta chains below were found in one sample sequenced in a study of control samples from healthy donors and cancer patients. TCRdb's table, derived via immunoSEQ multiplex PCR, lists solely in-frame clones and lacks some. Of about 160,000 clones in the sample, 90% to 95% were seen once. The sequenced sample consisted of blood. These receptors originate from a woman in her thirties in good health.

This clone has a handful of counts. This sequence joins TRBV27 and TRBJ2-7; D is uncertain. The CDR3 runs 15 residues. CDR1 MNHEY and CDR2 SMNVEV come from the germline V gene (reference sequence). Trimming removed 6 bases at V and 2 bases at J, with 17 bases between. The CDR3 DNA reads TGTGCCAGCAGCCTATACCTCCGGGCGCCCTACGAGCAGTACTTC. Protein product: CASSLYLRAPYEQYF.

V is TRBV4-3 and J is TRBJ2-3, with 8 bases aligning to TRBD2. Trimming cost V 1 base and J 5 bases; bases outside gene matches: 8. The CDR3 covers 16 residues. CDR1 is LGHNA, CDR2 YSLEER, per germline. As DNA, the CDR3 is TGCGCCAGCAGCCAAGTCTGGGGACTAGATAAAGATACGCAGTATTTT. This encodes CASSQVWGLDKDTQYF.

The V and J genes are TRBV5-6 and TRBJ2-7, with D perhaps TRBD2 (7 bases). The CDR3 is made up of 14 amino acids. The V and J ends lost 2 bases and 2 bases respectively, with 11 bases between them. Germline V gene data show CDR1 as SGHDT and CDR2 as YYEEEE. The CDR3 here is CASSFRGATYEQYF. CDR3 in DNA: TGTGCCAGCAGCTTTCGGGGGGCCACCTACGAGCAGTACTTC.

The chain employs TRBV20-1 and TRBJ1-2; D call uncertain. V lost 0 bases and J lost 7, with 6 bases in between. Germline values: CDR1 DFQATT, CDR2 SNEGSKA (reference sequence). The CDR3 runs 11 residues. The CDR3 is CSARDGIGYTF. CDR3 nucleotide sequence: TGCAGTGCTAGAGATGGGATTGGCTACACCTTC.

The rearrangement uses TRBV2 and TRBJ2-7; D perhaps matches TRBD2 (5 bases). Germline CDR1 reads SNHLY; CDR2 reads FYNNEI. CDR3 length equals 15 residues. Trimming pared 0 bases from V and 0 bases from J, leaving 9 bases between. DNA of the CDR3: TGTGCCAGCAGTGAAGCGAGGGCCTACTCCTACGAGCAGTACTTC. Its translation: CASSEARAYSYEQYF.

The CDR3 reads CASSFGQGLATEAFF. CDR3 bases: TGTGCCAGCAGTTTTGGTCAGGGTCTGGCCACTGAAGCTTTCTTT. The chain couples TRBV28 to TRBJ1-1; tentative D call: TRBD1 (5 bases). Trimming shortened V by 3 bases and J by 4 bases, and 15 bases separated the two germline ends. Germline CDR1 reads MDHEN; CDR2 reads SYDVKM. The CDR3 covers 15 residues.

This chain connects TRBV29-1 to TRBJ2-1; D is ambiguous. From germline, CDR1 is SQVTM and CDR2 ANQGSEA. The CDR3 runs to 12 residues. V was shortened by 1 base and J by 1 base, with 2 bases between the two germline ends. The DNA of the CDR3 is TGCAGCGTTGAAGTATCCTACAATGAGCAGTTCTTC. This encodes CSVEVSYNEQFF.

This rearrangement joins TRBV19 to TRBJ1-1; no reliable D call. This CDR3 comprises 14 residues. Germline V CDR1 and CDR2: LNHDA, SQIVND (reference sequence). The V end was cut by 7 bases, the J end by 0 bases, with 12 bases between. CDR3 DNA sequence: TGTGCCAGTACCGACGGTCCCCTGAACACTGAAGCTTTCTTT. Translating gives CASTDGPLNTEAFF.

The rearrangement uses TRBV30 and TRBJ2-5; 7 bases agree with TRBD1. V was clipped by 3 bases and J by 5 bases; unmatched bases: 3. Germline values: CDR1 GTSNPN, CDR2 SVGIG (reference sequence). The CDR3 contains 12 residues. The CDR3 protein is CAWSDRDETQYF. CDR3 sequence (DNA): TGTGCCTGGAGCGACAGGGATGAGACCCAGTACTTC. Complete variable domain (other parts from reference TRBV30 and TRBJ2-5): SQTIHQWPATLVQPVGSPLSLECTVEGTSNPNLYWYRQAAGRGLQLLFYSVGIGQISSEVPQNLSASRPQDRQFILSSKKLLLSDSGFYLCAWSDRDETQYFGPGTRLLVL.

This chain links TRBV14 with TRBJ2-5; 9 nucleotides align to TRBD2. CDR3 length: 16 residues. The junction had 10 bases not matched to a gene; V was cut back by 6 bases and J by 2 bases. Germline CDR1 SGHDN, CDR2 FVKESK. In nucleotides, the CDR3 is TGTGCCAGCAGAGTTAGCGGGAGTAGGGGGCAAGAGACCCAGTACTTC. This encodes CASRVSGSRGQETQYF.

The chain links TRBV5-6 to TRBJ2-7; a possible D gene is TRBD1 (5 bases). The CDR3 totals 13 residues. The germline V gene has CDR1 SGHDT and CDR2 YYEEEE. Trimming took off 0 bases at V and 5 bases at J, with 9 bases between the two ends. The CDR3: CASSLGDSDEQYF. DNA of the CDR3: TGTGCCAGCAGCTTGGGCGACAGCGACGAGCAGTACTTC.

This clone has only one observation. V is TRBV30 and J is TRBJ2-1, with D maybe TRBD2 (5 bases). This CDR3 region has 18 residues. CDR1 is GTSNPN and CDR2 is SVGIG in the germline V gene (reference sequence). V was trimmed by 0 bases and J by 0 bases, leaving 18 bases between them. The CDR3 nucleotides read TGTGCCTGGAGTGTCTACCGTCTGAGCGGCAGCTCCTACAATGAGCAGTTCTTC. Protein: CAWSVYRLSGSSYNEQFF.

The chain has TRBV20-1 and TRBJ2-3; D is uncertain. Trimming shortened V by 6 bases and J by 8 bases, and 12 bases separated the two germline ends. The germline gives CDR1 DFQATT, CDR2 SNEGSKA (reference sequence). CDR3 length: 11 amino acids. The CDR3 is CSALLAGTQYF. The CDR3 nucleotides read TGCAGTGCCCTGTTAGCCGGTACGCAGTATTTT.

The chain is built from TRBV27 and TRBJ2-5; the D gene could be TRBD1 or TRBD2 (5 bases each). Trimming left V 5 bases short and J 1 base short, with 11 bases between. The CDR3 length is 14 residues. The germline gives CDR1 MNHEY, CDR2 SMNVEV (reference sequence). The CDR3 is CASSRRGRQETQYF. CDR3 nucleotide sequence: TGTGCCAGCAGTCGACGGGGCCGCCAAGAGACCCAGTACTTC.

A few counts support this clone. The same CDR3 can be traced to other DNA sequences in this sample. The V gene is TRBV9, the J gene TRBJ2-7; D may be TRBD2 (5 bases). Germline CDR1 SGDLS, CDR2 YYNGEE. V was clipped by 2 bases and J by 0 bases, with 12 bases between them. This CDR3 spans 15 amino acids. The CDR3, as DNA: TGTGCCAGCAGCGTTTCCCCGGGAAGCTCCTACGAGCAGTACTTC. This gives the protein CASSVSPGSSYEQYF.

The chain joins TRBV4-2 to TRBJ1-2, with D perhaps matching TRBD1 (6 bases). Looked up from germline, CDR1 is LGHNA and CDR2 is YNFKEQ. Trimming removed 0 bases at V and 3 bases at J, with 11 bases between. There are 15 residues in the CDR3. The chain's CDR3 is CASSQEGGMDYGYTF. As DNA, the CDR3 is TGTGCCAGCAGCCAAGAAGGGGGGATGGACTATGGCTACACCTTC.

This clone was found once. The chain recombines TRBV6-4 with TRBJ2-3, with D maybe TRBD1 (6 bases). Germline values: CDR1 MRHNA, CDR2 SNTAGT. The V end lost 8 bases, the J end lost 4 bases, and 19 bases lay between the germline ends. The CDR3 consists of 15 residues. For the CDR3, the DNA is TGTGCCAGCTCGGAACAGGGTTTAGGAGCAGATACGCAGTATTTT. Amino acid sequence: CASSEQGLGADTQYF.

The chain couples TRBV24-1 to TRBJ2-1, with TRBD2 matching over 10 bases. J lost 4 bases, V lost 8 bases, and 4 bases had no gene match. This CDR3 region has 14 residues. Germline CDR1 KGHDR, CDR2 SFDVKD. CDR3 sequence reads: CATMSAGGYNEQFF. The CDR3 bases are TGTGCCACCATGTCAGCGGGAGGGTACAATGAGCAGTTCTTC.

The chain uses TRBV27 and TRBJ2-1; D perhaps matches TRBD2 (6 bases). V was trimmed by 3 bases and J by 2 bases, leaving 14 bases between them. The CDR3 is 16 residues long. The germline V gene has CDR1 MNHEY and CDR2 SMNVEV (reference sequence). The CDR3 loop is CASSLGWTNPYNEQFF. CDR3 sequence (DNA): TGTGCCAGCAGTTTGGGGTGGACTAACCCCTACAATGAGCAGTTCTTC.

CDR3 loop: CASSLAGTEYEQYF. For the CDR3, the DNA is TGCGCCAGCAGCTTGGCCGGGACAGAATACGAGCAGTACTTC. The chain is built from TRBV5-1 and TRBJ2-7; the match to TRBD1 covers 7 bases. The ends lost 0 bases at V and 4 bases at J; junction bases unmatched: 4. The CDR3 has 14 amino acids. Germline values: CDR1 SGHRS, CDR2 YFSETQ.

The sample holds a few counts of this clone. V and J are TRBV6-6 and TRBJ2-5; D might be TRBD2 (6 bases). CDR3 length: 14 residues. The ends were cut back, 1 base at V and 4 bases at J, with 10 bases in the middle. From germline, CDR1 is MNHNY and CDR2 SVGAGI (reference sequence). CDR3 protein: CASSYLTSSETQYF. Here the CDR3 DNA reads TGTGCCAGCAGTTACTTAACTAGCTCAGAGACCCAGTACTTC.

The CDR3 DNA follows: TGTGCCAGCACCTACCGAACAGGCTACGAGCAGTACTTC. Amino acids: CASTYRTGYEQYF. The chain couples TRBV27 to TRBJ2-7, with TRBD1 as a possible D gene (5 bases). V lost 7 bases to trimming and J lost 3 bases, with 13 bases between them. Germline V gene sequence: CDR1 MNHEY, CDR2 SMNVEV (reference sequence). This CDR3 comprises 13 residues.

This chain joins TRBV15 and TRBJ2-1; D remains unclear. The CDR3 extends over 15 amino acids. The germline gives CDR1 LNHNV, CDR2 YYDKDF (reference sequence). Trimming removed 0 bases from V and 5 bases from J, with 11 bases in between. Here the CDR3 reads CATSRDFRAHNEQFF. The CDR3 DNA is TGTGCCACCAGCAGAGATTTTCGAGCCCACAATGAGCAGTTCTTC.

This chain connects TRBV20-1 to TRBJ1-1, with D possibly matching TRBD1 (5 bases). With 3 bases removed from V and 0 bases from J, the gap between germline ends came to 8 bases. The V gene's germline CDR1 is DFQATT and CDR2 SNEGSKA (reference sequence). The CDR3 runs 13 residues. Written as DNA, the CDR3 is TGCAGTGCTAGTGGGACCATGAACACTGAAGCTTTCTTT. Protein product: CSASGTMNTEAFF.

The J gene is TRBJ1-4, the V gene TRBV6-6; a weak D match, TRBD1 (5 bases). This CDR3 contains 14 residues. Germline V gene data show CDR1 as MNHNY and CDR2 as SVGAGI (reference sequence). Trimming removed 2 bases at V and 6 bases at J, with 10 bases between. CDR3 loop: CASSYGAGDEKLFF. The CDR3 coding sequence is TGTGCCAGCAGTTACGGGGCCGGGGATGAAAAACTGTTTTTT.